Sequencing of this T cell receptor (beta chain) was carried out in a study of sequential checkpoint blockade in melanoma. The overall study: After both sequences, patients received maintenance nivolumab.

The data were produced by immunoSEQ multiplex PCR, yet TCRdb's version contains in-frame clones alone and is incomplete. The table lists 6,000 to 7,000 clones, approximately 48% of them singletons, with about 25% in the top ten. The V segment lost 4 bases and the J segment 0 bases; nucleotides outside the gene matches: 2. The CDR3 spans 14 residues. Germline CDR1 is SGHRS and CDR2 is YFSETQ. The table lists this clone with a few counts. It differs at one base from a far larger clone, so likely a read error. This sample's treatment: randomized to nivolumab then ipilimumab (arm A) or the reverse (arm B).

This receptor was identified in a human patient with melanoma. Some clones in this sample may be carry-over from other donors' samples. The sequencing here drew on CD8+ T cells sorted from blood (inferred from file names), taken from a patient given nivolumab and ipilimumab in sequence. V gene TRBV5-1 combines with J gene TRBJ2-7; 9 nucleotides line up with TRBD1. The CDR3 region has the DNA TGCGCCAGCAGCGTGACAGGGGGCTCCTACGAGCAGTACTTC. It is translated as CASSVTGGSYEQYF.